The T cell receptor (beta chain) described here comes from a study of radiation and T cells in renal cell carcinoma. Overall study findings and caveats: Top 100 clonotypes averaged approximately 50% in irradiated versus around 45% in nephrectomy-only tumors.

Treatment noted: treatment-naive control, cytoreductive nephrectomy. CDR3 length equals 12 residues. CDR1 is SGHAT, CDR2 FQDESV, per germline (reference sequence). V was trimmed by 5 bases and J by 8 bases, leaving 12 bases between them. Concerning this clone itself: What it binds is unknown.

Assay used: immunoSEQ multiplex PCR; TCRdb lists only in-frame clones, some missing. In the table there are 7,500 to 8,000 clones, about 61% of which are singletons. The specimen was tumor tissue, collected from a patient whose treatment was nephrectomy without radiotherapy. The sequence derives from a woman between 70 and 85 years old with renal cell carcinoma. The chain carries TRBV11-1 and TRBJ1-2; possibly TRBD1 for D (6 bases). This chain's CDR3 is CASSTSGEGYTF. DNA of the CDR3: TGTGCCAGCAGCACTTCAGGGGAGGGCTACACCTTC.